What follows is one TCR beta chain and its context. Measured with immunoSEQ multiplex PCR; TCRdb has only the in-frame clones, and not every one. The sample gives 150,000 to 200,000 clones, approximately 79% of which show up once; under 3.5% is in the top ten. The data belong to a study of blood T cell repertoires in COVID-19. About the study: COVID-19 samples, acute and convalescent, were from the United States, Italy and Spain.

Source material: peripheral blood. The sequence was collected from a woman at least 80 years old with acute or convalescent COVID-19.

The CDR3 coding sequence is TGTGCCAGCAGTTTATCGAGGTCGGCGGGCGTTCAGTTCTTC. Translating it yields CASSLSRSAGVQFF. The chain recombines TRBV27 with TRBJ2-1; TRBD2 is a possible D gene (5 bases). The CDR3 is 14 amino acids. V was pared by 0 bases and J by 13 bases, with 16 bases between. Germline CDR1 MNHEY, CDR2 SMNVEV (reference sequence).